One sample yielded the 21 T cell receptor beta chains listed below, sequenced in a study of early T cells in non-severe SARS-CoV-2 infection (dated by TCRdb to the early 2020s). The method behind the library was 5' RACE. Sequencer: NextSeq 500. The raw public data were reprocessed by TCRdb itself: fastp quality trimming at Q25, MiXCR clonotype calling, in-frame beta chains only. Identical CDR3 proteins give one entry, which carries the most common genes and DNA. Here the sample has 17,000 or so distinct CDR3 sequences; around 5.8% occur a single time. The ten most abundant clones make up over 5.5% of the sample. This specimen was whole blood, taken at baseline. These receptors were taken from an adult who was a healthcare worker with PCR-confirmed SARS-CoV-2 infection or an uninfected control (not recorded which).

Many counts were recorded for this clonotype. The genes are TRBV5-5 and TRBJ1-4, with no clear D. Germline values: CDR1 SGHKS, CDR2 YYEKEE (reference sequence). Trimming left V 4 bases short and J 4 bases short, with 11 bases between. This CDR3 region has 14 residues. CDR3 sequence reads: CASSTHWSNEKLFF. The DNA for the CDR3 is TGTGCCAGCAGCACCCACTGGAGTAATGAAAAACTGTTTTTT.

The table lists this clonotype with many counts. The DNA of the CDR3 is TGTGCCAGCAGCTCCTCTAGCGTACCCCAAGAGACCCAGTACTTC. Protein sequence: CASSSSSVPQETQYF. This chain uses TRBV7-2 with TRBJ2-5, with D maybe TRBD2 (6 bases). The germline V gene has CDR1 SGHTA and CDR2 FQGNSA. This CDR3 is 15 amino acids long. V lost 4 bases and J 1 base, leaving 13 bases between the germline ends.

This clonotype was counted only a few times. The chain joins TRBV2 to TRBJ1-5; D ambiguous. The germline gives CDR1 SNHLY, CDR2 FYNNEI. V was shortened by 2 bases and J by 4 bases, with 6 bases between the two germline ends. This CDR3 has 13 residues. CDR3 sequence (DNA): TGTGCCAGCAGTGAAACGCGGAATCAGCCCCAGCATTTT. Translated: CASSETRNQPQHF.

This clonotype was seen at least ten times. V is TRBV9 and J is TRBJ1-1, with D possibly TRBD1 on 5 matching bases. The germline V gene has CDR1 SGDLS and CDR2 YYNGEE. Deletions cut 2 bases from V and 4 bases from J, with 15 bases between. This CDR3 contains 15 residues. The CDR3 region is CASSVGEGWSTEAFF. CDR3 in DNA: TGTGCCAGCAGCGTGGGGGAGGGTTGGAGCACTGAAGCTTTCTTT. The full variable domain, its missing parts supplied by reference TRBV9 and TRBJ1-1, is DSGVTQTPKHLITATGQRVTLRCSPRSGDLSVYWYQQSLDQGLQFLIQYYNGEERAKGNILERFSAQQFPDLHSELNLSSLELGDSALYFCASSVGEGWSTEAFFGQGTRLTVV.

This clonotype is medium-sized in the sample. This chain links TRBV18 with TRBJ2-1, with 8 bases matching TRBD1. The CDR3 contains 15 residues. The germline V gene has CDR1 KGHSH and CDR2 LQKENI. The ends lost 8 bases at V and 2 bases at J; junction bases unmatched: 8. DNA for the CDR3: TGTGCCAGCACACGACAGGGGCTAGCCTACAATGAGCAGTTCTTC. Translated: CASTRQGLAYNEQFF. Based on the CDR3 plus reference TRBV18 and TRBJ2-1, the full variable domain is NAGVMQNPRHLVRRRGQEARLRCSPMKGHSHVYWYRQLPEEGLKFMVYLQKENIIDESGMPKERFSAEFPKEGPSILRIQQVVRGDSAAYFCASTRQGLAYNEQFFGPGTRLTVL.

This clonotype has ten or more counts. This CDR3 reads CASSSDGRRPTQYF. In DNA form, the CDR3 reads TGTGCCAGCAGCTCTGACGGTCGCCGACCTACGCAGTATTTT. This sequence joins TRBV21-1 and TRBJ2-3. TRBV21-1 is termed a pseudogene. The CDR3 extends over 14 amino acids.

This clonotype has a count of ten or more. This rearrangement joins TRBV18 to TRBJ1-1; 11 bases are shared with TRBD1. Germline V lookup: CDR1 KGHSH, CDR2 LQKENI. The CDR3 is made up of 17 amino acids. V dropped 2 bases and J dropped 4; count of bases not matched to a gene: 9. CDR3 coding DNA: TGTGCCAGCTCACCAAGGACAGGGGGCGATGGCGGCACTGAAGCTTTCTTT. This translates into CASSPRTGGDGGTEAFF.

Ten or more counts support this clonotype. This rearrangement joins TRBV20-1 to TRBJ1-5, with TRBD1 identical over 9 bases. After removal of 3 bases from V and 2 bases from J, the junction contained 17 bases not matched to a gene. Germline CDR1 reads DFQATT; CDR2 reads SNEGSKA (reference sequence). The CDR3 loop spans 19 amino acids. The CDR3 DNA is TGCAGTGCTAGCATACTCCGGGACAGGGAACGGATTGGCAATCAGCCCCAGCATTTT. This codes for CSASILRDRERIGNQPQHF.

This clonotype was seen ten or more times. The J gene is TRBJ2-1, the V gene TRBV18; 7 nucleotides match TRBD2. Germline V gene sequence: CDR1 KGHSH, CDR2 LQKENI. The CDR3 is 16 residues long. V was clipped by 0 bases and J by 3 bases; unmatched bases: 5. CDR3 nucleotide sequence: TGTGCCAGCTCACCACCGTCGGGGGGATACTACAATGAGCAGTTCTTC. Translated: CASSPPSGGYYNEQFF.

There are many counts of this clonotype. The CDR3 protein is CASKGGETQYF. CDR3 nucleotides: TGTGCCAGCAAGGGCGGAGAGACCCAGTACTTC. This chain joins TRBV27 and TRBJ2-5, with D uncertain. In germline, CDR1 is MNHEY, CDR2 SMNVEV (reference sequence). The CDR3 has 11 amino acids. The V and J ends lost 7 bases and 4 bases respectively, with 7 bases between them.

There are many counts of this clonotype. The chain links TRBV11-2 to TRBJ2-7; no firm D call. CDR1 is SGHAT, CDR2 FQNNGV, per germline. This CDR3 contains 10 residues. The germline V and J ends were trimmed by 8 bases and 12 bases, with 14 bases remaining between them. The CDR3 is CASSKDPRYF. CDR3 bases: TGTGCCAGCTCCAAGGACCCTCGGTACTTC.

This clonotype was detected ten times or more. The chain uses TRBV4-2 and TRBJ1-1, with a possible D match to TRBD1 (6 bases). Germline-derived CDR1 and CDR2 are LGHNA and YNFKEQ. The V end was cut by 4 bases, the J end by 0 bases, with 9 bases between. The CDR3 totals 14 residues. CDR3 residues: CASSRTVMNTEAFF. CDR3 nucleotide sequence: TGTGCCAGCAGCCGGACAGTCATGAACACTGAAGCTTTCTTT.

This clonotype has just a few counts. The rearrangement joins TRBV20-1 to TRBJ2-7; D may match TRBD1 or TRBD2 (6 bases each). This CDR3 has 11 amino acids. The V end was cut by 5 bases, the J end by 4 bases, with 9 bases between. Germline V gene lookup returns CDR1 DFQATT and CDR2 SNEGSKA (reference sequence). The CDR3 here is CSAGGGYEQYF. DNA of the CDR3: TGCAGTGCTGGAGGGGGGTACGAGCAGTACTTC.

The table lists this clonotype with many counts. The gene calls are TRBV11-2 and TRBJ1-1; TRBD1 might be the D (6 bases). V was cut by 4 bases and J by 6 bases, with 18 bases left in between. Germline V CDR1 and CDR2: SGHAT, FQNNGV. The CDR3 covers 15 residues. The CDR3: CASSSRGTRGPEAFF. CDR3 bases: TGTGCCAGCAGCTCGAGAGGGACCCGGGGGCCTGAAGCTTTCTTT.

In this sample, this clonotype turned up many times. The chain combines TRBV5-5 with TRBJ1-3; D gene ambiguous. Germline CDR1 is SGHKS and CDR2 is YYEKEE (reference sequence). V was trimmed by 0 bases and J by 3 bases, leaving 7 bases between them. The CDR3 extends over 14 amino acids. This CDR3 is CASSLGGDGNTIYF. CDR3 coding DNA: TGTGCCAGCAGCTTGGGGGGAGATGGAAACACCATATATTTT.

This clonotype qualifies as medium-sized. V gene TRBV7-2 combines with J gene TRBJ2-7, with 7 bases fitting TRBD1. The CDR3 totals 14 residues. Germline CDR1 reads SGHTA; CDR2 reads FQGNSA. V dropped 7 bases and J dropped 4; count of bases not matched to a gene: 10. CDR3 loop: CASTIRQGAYEQYF. DNA for the CDR3: TGTGCCAGCACAATCAGACAGGGTGCATACGAGCAGTACTTC.

This clonotype has a count of ten or more. The genes are TRBV5-4 and TRBJ2-5, with D maybe TRBD1 (6 bases). The CDR3 is 13 amino acids. Germline-derived CDR1 and CDR2 are SGHNT and YYREEE (reference sequence). V lost 2 bases to trimming and J lost 4 bases, with 9 bases between them. For the CDR3, the DNA is TGTGCCAGCAGCTTAATCAGGGGAGAGACCCAGTACTTC. It codes for CASSLIRGETQYF.

This clonotype was counted at least ten times. The chain recombines TRBV10-3 with TRBJ2-5; the D call may be TRBD1 or TRBD2 (6 bases each). Deletions cut 4 bases from V and 5 bases from J, with 23 bases between. The germline CDR1 and CDR2 sequences are ENHRY and SYGVKD. The CDR3 consists of 17 residues. CDR3 nucleotide sequence: TGTGCCATCAGTGGGGCAGGGGACCGGGACTCTTCCGAGACCCAGTACTTC. Amino acids: CAISGAGDRDSSETQYF.

This clonotype was detected ten times or more. The chain joins TRBV5-1 to TRBJ2-2, with TRBD2 matching 7 bases. V shed 2 bases and J 0 bases; nucleotides not matched to a gene: 1. Germline V gives CDR1 SGHRS, CDR2 YFSETQ. The CDR3 contains 15 residues. CDR3 coding DNA: TGCGCCAGCAGCTTAGCGGGGCCGAACACCGGGGAGCTGTTTTTT. It specifies CASSLAGPNTGELFF.

This clonotype is categorized as medium-sized. The genes are TRBV7-3 and TRBJ1-2, with D possibly matching TRBD1 (5 bases). CDR3 size: 14 residues. With 1 base removed from V and 7 bases from J, the gap between germline ends came to 13 bases. In germline, CDR1 is SGHTA, CDR2 FQGTGA. Written as DNA, the CDR3 is TGTGCCAGCAGCTTAAGTCGGCAGGGAGCTGGCTACACCTTC. It encodes CASSLSRQGAGYTF. Complete variable domain (other parts from reference TRBV7-3 and TRBJ1-2): GAGVSQTPSNKVTEKGKYVELRCDPISGHTALYWYRQSLGQGPEFLIYFQGTGAADDSGLPNDRFFAVRPEGSVSTLKIQRTERGDSAVYLCASSLSRQGAGYTFGSGTRLTVV.

This clonotype was seen repeatedly, ten times or more. The CDR3 is CASSWGHYNEQFF. In nucleotides, the CDR3 is TGTGCCAGTAGTTGGGGGCACTACAATGAGCAGTTCTTC. The chain links TRBV19 to TRBJ2-1; maybe TRBD1 (6 bases). Germline V lookup: CDR1 LNHDA, CDR2 SQIVND (reference sequence). There are 13 residues in the CDR3. Trimming took off 5 bases at V and 3 bases at J, with 8 bases between the two ends.